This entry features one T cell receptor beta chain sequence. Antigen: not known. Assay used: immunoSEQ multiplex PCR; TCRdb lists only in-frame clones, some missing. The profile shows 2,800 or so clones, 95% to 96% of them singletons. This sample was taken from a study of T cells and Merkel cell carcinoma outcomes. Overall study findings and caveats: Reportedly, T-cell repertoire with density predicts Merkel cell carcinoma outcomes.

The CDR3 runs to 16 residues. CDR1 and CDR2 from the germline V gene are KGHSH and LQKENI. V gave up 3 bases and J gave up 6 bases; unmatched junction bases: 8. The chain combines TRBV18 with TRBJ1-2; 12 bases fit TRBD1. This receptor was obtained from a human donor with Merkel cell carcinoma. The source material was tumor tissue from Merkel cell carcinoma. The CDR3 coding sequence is TGTGCCAGCTCACCCTCCGGGACAGGGGGCTCTCATGGCTACACCTTC. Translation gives CASSPSGTGGSHGYTF.